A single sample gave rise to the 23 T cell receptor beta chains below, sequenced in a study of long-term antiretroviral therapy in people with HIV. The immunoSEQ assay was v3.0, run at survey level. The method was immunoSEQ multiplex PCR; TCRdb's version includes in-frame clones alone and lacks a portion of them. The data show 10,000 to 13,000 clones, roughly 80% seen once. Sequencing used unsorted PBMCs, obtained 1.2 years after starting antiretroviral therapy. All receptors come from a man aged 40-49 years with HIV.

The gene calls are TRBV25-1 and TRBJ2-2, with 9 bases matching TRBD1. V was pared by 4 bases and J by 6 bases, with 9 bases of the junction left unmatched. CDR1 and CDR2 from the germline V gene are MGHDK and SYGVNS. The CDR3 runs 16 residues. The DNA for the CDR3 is TGTGCCAGCAGTGTCTCCGGGACAGGGATTTCCGGGGAGCTGTTTTTT. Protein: CASSVSGTGISGELFF.

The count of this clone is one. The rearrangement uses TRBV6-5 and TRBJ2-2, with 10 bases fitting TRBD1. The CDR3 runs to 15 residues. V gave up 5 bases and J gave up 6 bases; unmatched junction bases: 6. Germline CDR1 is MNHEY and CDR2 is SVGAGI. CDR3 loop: CASSPGTGAAGELFF. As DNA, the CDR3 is TGTGCCAGCAGTCCCGGGACAGGGGCGGCCGGGGAGCTGTTTTTT.

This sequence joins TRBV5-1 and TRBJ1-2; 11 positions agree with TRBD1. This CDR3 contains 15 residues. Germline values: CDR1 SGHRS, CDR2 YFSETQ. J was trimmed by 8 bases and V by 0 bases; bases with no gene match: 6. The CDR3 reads CASSLGRTGGGGYTF. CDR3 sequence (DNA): TGCGCCAGCAGCTTGGGGAGGACAGGGGGCGGCGGCTACACCTTC. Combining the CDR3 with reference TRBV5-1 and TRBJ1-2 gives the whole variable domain KAGVTQTPRYLIKTRGQQVTLSCSPISGHRSVSWYQQTPGQGLQFLFEYFSETQRNKGNFPGRFSGRQFSNSRSEMNVSTLELGDSALYLCASSLGRTGGGGYTFGSGTRLTVV.

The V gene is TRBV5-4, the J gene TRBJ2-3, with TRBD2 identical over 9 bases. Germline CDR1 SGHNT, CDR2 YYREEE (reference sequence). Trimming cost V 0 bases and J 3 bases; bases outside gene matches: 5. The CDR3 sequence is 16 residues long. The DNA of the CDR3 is TGTGCCAGCAGCTTGGGTGCTAGCGGGGTAACAGATACGCAGTATTTT. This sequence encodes CASSLGASGVTDTQYF. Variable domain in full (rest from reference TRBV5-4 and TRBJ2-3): ETGVTQSPTHLIKTRGQQVTLRCSSQSGHNTVSWYQQALGQGPQFIFQYYREEENGRGNFPPRFSGLQFPNYSSELNVNALELDDSALYLCASSLGASGVTDTQYFGPGTRLTVL.

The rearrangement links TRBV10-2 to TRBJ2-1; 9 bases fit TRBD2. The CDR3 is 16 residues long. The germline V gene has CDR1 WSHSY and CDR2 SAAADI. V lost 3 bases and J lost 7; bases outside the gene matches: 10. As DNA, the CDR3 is TGCGCCAGCAGTGACACCAGGACTAGCGAAAGGAATGAGCAGTTCTTC. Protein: CASSDTRTSERNEQFF.

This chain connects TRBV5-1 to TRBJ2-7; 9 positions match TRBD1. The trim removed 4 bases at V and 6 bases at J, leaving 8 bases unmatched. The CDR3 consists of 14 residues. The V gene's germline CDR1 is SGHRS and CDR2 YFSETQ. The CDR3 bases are TGCGCCAGCAGCCTACAGGGGGCCCAGGGCGAGCAGTACTTC. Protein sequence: CASSLQGAQGEQYF.

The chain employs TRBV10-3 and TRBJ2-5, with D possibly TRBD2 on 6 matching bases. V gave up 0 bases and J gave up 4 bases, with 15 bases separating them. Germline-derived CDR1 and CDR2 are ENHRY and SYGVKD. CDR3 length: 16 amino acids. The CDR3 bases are TGTGCCATCAGTGAGTCAATGGGGGGAAAAGGAGAGACCCAGTACTTC. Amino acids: CAISESMGGKGETQYF.

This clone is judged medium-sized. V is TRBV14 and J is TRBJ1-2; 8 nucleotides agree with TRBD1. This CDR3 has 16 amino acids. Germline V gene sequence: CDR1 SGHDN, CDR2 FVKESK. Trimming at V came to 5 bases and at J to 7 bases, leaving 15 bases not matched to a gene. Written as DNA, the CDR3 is TGTGCCAGCAGCGATCTAGGACAGGGAGCAGCCGGTGGCTACACCTTC. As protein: CASSDLGQGAAGGYTF.

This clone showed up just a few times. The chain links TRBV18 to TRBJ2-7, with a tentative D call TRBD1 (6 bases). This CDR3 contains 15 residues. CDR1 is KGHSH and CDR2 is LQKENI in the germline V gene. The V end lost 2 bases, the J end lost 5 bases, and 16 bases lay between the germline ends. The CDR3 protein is CASSPGPFRGNEQYF. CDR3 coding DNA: TGTGCCAGCTCACCAGGCCCCTTCAGGGGAAACGAGCAGTACTTC.

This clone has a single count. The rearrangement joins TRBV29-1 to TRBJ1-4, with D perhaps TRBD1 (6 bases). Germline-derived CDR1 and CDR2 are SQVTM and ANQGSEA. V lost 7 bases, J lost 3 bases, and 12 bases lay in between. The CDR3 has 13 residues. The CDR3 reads CSGQGRANEKLFF. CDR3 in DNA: TGCAGCGGCCAGGGGCGGGCTAATGAAAAACTGTTTTTT.

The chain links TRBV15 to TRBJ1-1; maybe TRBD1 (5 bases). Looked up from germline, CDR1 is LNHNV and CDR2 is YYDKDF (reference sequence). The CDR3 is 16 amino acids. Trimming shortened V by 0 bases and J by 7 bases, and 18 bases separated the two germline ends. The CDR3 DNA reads TGTGCCACCAGCAGAGACCGGGCCCTAGGGGACCTTGAAGCTTTCTTT. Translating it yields CATSRDRALGDLEAFF.

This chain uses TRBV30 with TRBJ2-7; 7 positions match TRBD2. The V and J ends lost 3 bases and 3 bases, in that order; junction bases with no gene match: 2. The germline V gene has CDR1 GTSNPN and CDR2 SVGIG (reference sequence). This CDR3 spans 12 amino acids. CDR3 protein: CAWSGGSYEQYF. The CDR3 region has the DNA TGTGCCTGGAGCGGGGGGAGCTACGAGCAGTACTTC.

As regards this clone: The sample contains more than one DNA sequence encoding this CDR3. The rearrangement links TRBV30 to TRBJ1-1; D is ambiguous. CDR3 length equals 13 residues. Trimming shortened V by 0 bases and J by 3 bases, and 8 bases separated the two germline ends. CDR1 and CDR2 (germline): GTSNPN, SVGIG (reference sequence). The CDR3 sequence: CAWSVSGDTEAFF. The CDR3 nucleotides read TGTGCCTGGAGTGTATCCGGGGACACTGAAGCTTTCTTT.

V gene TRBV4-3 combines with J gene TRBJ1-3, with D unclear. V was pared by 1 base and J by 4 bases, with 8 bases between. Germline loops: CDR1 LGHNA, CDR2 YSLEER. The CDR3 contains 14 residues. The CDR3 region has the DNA TGCGCCAGCAGCCAAGCAATGAGGGGAAACACCATATATTTT. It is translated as CASSQAMRGNTIYF.

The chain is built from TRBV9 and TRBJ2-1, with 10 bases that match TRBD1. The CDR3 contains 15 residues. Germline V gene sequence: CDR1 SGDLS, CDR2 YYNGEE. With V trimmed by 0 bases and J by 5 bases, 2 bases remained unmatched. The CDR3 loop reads CASSVAGTGDNEQFF. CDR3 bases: TGTGCCAGCAGCGTAGCAGGGACAGGGGACAATGAGCAGTTCTTC.

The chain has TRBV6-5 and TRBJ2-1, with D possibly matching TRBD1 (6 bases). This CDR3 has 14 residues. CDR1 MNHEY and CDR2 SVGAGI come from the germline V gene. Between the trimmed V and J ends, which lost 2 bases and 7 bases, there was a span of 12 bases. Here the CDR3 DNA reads TGTGCCAGCAGTTACGGTGCTAGGGGGAATGAGCAGTTCTTC. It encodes CASSYGARGNEQFF.

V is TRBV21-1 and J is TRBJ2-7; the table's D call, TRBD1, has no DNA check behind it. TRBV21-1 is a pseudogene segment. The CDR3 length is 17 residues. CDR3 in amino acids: CASSKRQGDSVPYEQYF. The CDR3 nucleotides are TGTGCCAGCAGCAAACGACAGGGAGACAGTGTACCCTACGAGCAGTACTTC.

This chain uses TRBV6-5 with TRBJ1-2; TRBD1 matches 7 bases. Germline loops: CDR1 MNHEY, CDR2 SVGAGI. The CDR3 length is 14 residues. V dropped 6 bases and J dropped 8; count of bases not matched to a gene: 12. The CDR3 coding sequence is TGTGCCAGCAGACATCGGACAGGCCATCGAGGCTACACCTTC. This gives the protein CASRHRTGHRGYTF.

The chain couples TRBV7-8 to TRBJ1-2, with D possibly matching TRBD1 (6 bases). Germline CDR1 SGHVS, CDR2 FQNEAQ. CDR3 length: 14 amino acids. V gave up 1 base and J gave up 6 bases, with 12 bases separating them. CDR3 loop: CASSLGGQRHGYTF. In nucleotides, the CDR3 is TGTGCCAGCAGCTTAGGGGGACAAAGACATGGCTACACCTTC.

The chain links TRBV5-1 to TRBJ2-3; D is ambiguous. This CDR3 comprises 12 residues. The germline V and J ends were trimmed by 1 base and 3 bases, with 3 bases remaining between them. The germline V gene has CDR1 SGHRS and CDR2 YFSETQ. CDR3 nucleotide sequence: TGCGCCAGCAGCTTGTCTACAGATACGCAGTATTTT. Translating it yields CASSLSTDTQYF.

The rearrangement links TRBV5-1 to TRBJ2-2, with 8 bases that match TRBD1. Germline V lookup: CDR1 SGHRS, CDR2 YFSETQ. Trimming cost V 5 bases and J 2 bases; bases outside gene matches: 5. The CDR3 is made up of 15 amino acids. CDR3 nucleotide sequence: TGCGCCAGCAGGTCGACAGGGGTCAACACCGGGGAGCTGTTTTTT. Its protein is CASRSTGVNTGELFF.

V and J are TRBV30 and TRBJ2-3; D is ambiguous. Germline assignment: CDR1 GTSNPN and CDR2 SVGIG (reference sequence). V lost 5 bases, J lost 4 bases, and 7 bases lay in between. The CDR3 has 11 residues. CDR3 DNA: TGTGCCTGGGGTCGGGCAGATACGCAGTATTTT. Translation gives CAWGRADTQYF. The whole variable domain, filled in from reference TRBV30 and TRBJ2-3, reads SQTIHQWPATLVQPVGSPLSLECTVEGTSNPNLYWYRQAAGRGLQLLFYSVGIGQISSEVPQNLSASRPQDRQFILSSKKLLLSDSGFYLCAWGRADTQYFGPGTRLTVL.

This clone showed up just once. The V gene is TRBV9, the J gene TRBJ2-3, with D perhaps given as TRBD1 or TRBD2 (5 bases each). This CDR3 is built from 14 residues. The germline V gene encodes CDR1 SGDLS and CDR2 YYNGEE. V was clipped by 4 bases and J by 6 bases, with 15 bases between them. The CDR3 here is CASSNRGRDDTQYF. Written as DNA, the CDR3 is TGTGCCAGCAGCAACCGCGGCAGGGACGATACGCAGTATTTT.